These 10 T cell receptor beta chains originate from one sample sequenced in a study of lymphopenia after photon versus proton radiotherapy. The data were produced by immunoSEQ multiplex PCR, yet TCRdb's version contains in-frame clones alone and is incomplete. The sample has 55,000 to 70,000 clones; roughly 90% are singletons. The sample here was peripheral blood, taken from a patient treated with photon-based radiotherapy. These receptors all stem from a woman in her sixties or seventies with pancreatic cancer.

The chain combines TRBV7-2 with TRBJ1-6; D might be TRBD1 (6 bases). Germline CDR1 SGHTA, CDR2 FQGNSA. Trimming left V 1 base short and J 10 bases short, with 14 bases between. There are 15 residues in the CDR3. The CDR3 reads CASSLVVRGGSPLHF. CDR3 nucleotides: TGTGCCAGCAGCTTAGTCGTCAGGGGTGGATCACCCCTCCACTTT.

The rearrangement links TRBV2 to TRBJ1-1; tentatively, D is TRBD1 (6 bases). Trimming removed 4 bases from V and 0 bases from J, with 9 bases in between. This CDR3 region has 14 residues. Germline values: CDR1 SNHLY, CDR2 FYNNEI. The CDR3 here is CASSATGMNTEAFF. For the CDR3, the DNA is TGTGCCAGCAGTGCCACAGGGATGAACACTGAAGCTTTCTTT.

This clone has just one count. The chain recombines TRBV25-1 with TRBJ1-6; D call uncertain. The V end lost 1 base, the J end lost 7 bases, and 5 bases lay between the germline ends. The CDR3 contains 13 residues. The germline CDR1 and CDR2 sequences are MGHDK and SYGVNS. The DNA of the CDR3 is TGTGCCAGCAGTGAATTAGTAAATTCACCCCTCCACTTT. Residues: CASSELVNSPLHF.

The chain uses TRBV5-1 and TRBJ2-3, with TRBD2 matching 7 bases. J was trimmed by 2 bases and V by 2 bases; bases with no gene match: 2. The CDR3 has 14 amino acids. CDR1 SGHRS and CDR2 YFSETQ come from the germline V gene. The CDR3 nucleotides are TGCGCCAGCAGCTTCACTAGCGACACAGATACGCAGTATTTT. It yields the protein CASSFTSDTDTQYF.

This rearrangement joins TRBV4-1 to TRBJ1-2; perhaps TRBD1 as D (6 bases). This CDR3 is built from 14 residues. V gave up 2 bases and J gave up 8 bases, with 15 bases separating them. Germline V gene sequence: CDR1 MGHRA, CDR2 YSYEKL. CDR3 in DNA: TGCGCCAGCAGCCAACCGACCGGGGGCCGCGGCTACACCTTC. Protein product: CASSQPTGGRGYTF.

CDR3 bases: TGTGCCAGTAGTATAACGGGACTAGGCTACGAGCAGTACTTC. It codes for CASSITGLGYEQYF. The chain is built from TRBV19 and TRBJ2-7; TRBD2 aligns across 8 bases. Trimming took 2 bases from V and 3 from J; bases not matched to a gene: 3. The CDR3 spans 14 residues. From germline, CDR1 is LNHDA and CDR2 SQIVND (reference sequence).

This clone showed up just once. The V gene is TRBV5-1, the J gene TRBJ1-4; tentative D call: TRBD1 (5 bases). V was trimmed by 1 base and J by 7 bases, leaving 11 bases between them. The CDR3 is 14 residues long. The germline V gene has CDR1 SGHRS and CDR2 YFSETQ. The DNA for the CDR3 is TGCGCCAGCAGCTTGCAAGGGGTCAGTGAAAAACTGTTTTTT. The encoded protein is CASSLQGVSEKLFF.

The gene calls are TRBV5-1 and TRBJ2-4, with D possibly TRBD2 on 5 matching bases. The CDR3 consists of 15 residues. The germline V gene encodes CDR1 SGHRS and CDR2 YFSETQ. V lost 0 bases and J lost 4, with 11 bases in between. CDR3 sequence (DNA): TGCGCCAGCAGCTTGGAAGAGGGCCGTAAAAACATTCAGTACTTC. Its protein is CASSLEEGRKNIQYF.

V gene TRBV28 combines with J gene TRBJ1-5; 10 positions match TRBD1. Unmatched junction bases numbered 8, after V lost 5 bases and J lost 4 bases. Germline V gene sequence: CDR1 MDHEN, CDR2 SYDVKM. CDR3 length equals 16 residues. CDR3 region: CASSSSDRGGNQPQHF. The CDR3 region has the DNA TGTGCCAGCAGTAGCTCGGACAGGGGGGGAAATCAGCCCCAGCATTTT.

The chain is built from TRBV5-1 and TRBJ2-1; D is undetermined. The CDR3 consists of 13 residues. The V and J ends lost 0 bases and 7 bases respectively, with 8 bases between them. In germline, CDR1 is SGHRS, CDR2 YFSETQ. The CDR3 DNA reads TGCGCCAGCAGCTTGGCGACGGTAAATGAGCAGTTCTTC. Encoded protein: CASSLATVNEQFF.